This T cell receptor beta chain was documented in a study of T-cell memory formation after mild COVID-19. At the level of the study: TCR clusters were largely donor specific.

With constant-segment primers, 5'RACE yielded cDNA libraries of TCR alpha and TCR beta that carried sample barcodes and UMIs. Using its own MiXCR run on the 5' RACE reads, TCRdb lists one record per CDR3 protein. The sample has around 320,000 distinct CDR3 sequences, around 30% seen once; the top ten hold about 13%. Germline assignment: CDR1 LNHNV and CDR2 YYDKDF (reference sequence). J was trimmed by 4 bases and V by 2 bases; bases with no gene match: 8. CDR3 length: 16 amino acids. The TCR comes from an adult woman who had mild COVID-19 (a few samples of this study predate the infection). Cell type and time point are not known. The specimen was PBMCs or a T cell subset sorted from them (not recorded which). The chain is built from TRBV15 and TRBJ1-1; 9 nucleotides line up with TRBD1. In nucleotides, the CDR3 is TGTGCCACCAGCAGACCACGGACAGGGGAGGGCACTGAAGCTTTCTTT. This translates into CATSRPRTGEGTEAFF.